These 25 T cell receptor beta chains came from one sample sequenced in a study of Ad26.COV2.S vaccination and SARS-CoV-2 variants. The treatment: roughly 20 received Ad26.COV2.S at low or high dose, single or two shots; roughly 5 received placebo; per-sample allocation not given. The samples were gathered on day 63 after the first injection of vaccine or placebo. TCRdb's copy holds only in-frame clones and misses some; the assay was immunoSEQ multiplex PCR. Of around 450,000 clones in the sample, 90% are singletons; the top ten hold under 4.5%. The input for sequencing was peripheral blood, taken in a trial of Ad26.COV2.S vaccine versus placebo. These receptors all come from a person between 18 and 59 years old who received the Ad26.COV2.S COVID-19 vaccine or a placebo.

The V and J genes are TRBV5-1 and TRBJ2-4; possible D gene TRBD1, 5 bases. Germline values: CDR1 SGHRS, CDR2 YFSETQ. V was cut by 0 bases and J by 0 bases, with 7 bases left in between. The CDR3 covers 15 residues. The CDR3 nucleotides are TGCGCCAGCAGCTTGGGACAGCTAGCCAAAAACATTCAGTACTTC. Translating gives CASSLGQLAKNIQYF.

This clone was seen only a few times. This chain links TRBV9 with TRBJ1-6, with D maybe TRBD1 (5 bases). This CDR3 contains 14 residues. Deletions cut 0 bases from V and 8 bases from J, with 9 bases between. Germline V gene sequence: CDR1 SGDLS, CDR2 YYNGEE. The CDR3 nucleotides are TGTGCCAGCAGCGTAGGAGGAGGGGATTCACCCCTCCACTTT. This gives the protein CASSVGGGDSPLHF.

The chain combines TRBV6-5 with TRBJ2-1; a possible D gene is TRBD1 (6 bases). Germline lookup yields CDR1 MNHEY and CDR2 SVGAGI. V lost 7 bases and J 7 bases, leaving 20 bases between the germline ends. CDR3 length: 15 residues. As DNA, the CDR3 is TGTGCCAGCACCCGCCGGGACACGGGCTGGAATGAGCAGTTCTTC. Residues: CASTRRDTGWNEQFF.

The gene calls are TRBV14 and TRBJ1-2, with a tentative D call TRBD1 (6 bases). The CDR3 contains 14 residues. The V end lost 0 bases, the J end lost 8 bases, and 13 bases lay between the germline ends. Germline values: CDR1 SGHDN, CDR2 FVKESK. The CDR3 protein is CASSQDLGGRGYTF. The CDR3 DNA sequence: TGTGCCAGCAGCCAAGATCTGGGGGGCCGAGGCTACACCTTC.

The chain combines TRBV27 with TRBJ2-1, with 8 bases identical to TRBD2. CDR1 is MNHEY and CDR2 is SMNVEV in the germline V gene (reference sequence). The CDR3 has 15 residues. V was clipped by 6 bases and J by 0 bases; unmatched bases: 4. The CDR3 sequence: CASRIAGSSYNEQFF. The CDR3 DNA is TGTGCCAGCAGGATAGCGGGAAGCTCCTACAATGAGCAGTTCTTC.

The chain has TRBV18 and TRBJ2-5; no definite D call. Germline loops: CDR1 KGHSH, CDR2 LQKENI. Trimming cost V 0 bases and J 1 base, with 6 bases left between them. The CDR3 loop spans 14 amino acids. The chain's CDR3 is CASSPPNGQETQYF. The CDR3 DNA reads TGTGCCAGCTCACCACCCAACGGCCAAGAGACCCAGTACTTC.

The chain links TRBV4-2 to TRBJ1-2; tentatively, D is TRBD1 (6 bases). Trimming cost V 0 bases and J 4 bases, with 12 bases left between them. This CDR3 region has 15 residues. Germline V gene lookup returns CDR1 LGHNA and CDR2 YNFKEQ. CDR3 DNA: TGTGCCAGCAGCCAAGAGGGGGCGCCGGGCTATGGCTACACCTTC. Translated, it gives CASSQEGAPGYGYTF.

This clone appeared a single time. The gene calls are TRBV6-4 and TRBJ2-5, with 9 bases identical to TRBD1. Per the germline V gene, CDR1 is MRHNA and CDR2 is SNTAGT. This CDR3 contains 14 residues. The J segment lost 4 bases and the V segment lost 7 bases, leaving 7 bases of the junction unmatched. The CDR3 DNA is TGTGCCAGCACCAGGACAGGGGTGGCAGAGACCCAGTACTTC. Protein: CASTRTGVAETQYF.

The CDR3 is CASSLISPETQYF. The CDR3 DNA follows: TGTGCCAGCAGTTTAATAAGTCCGGAGACCCAGTACTTC. V usage is TRBV28 and J usage is TRBJ2-5, with D uncertain. The CDR3 is made up of 13 amino acids. Germline lookup yields CDR1 MDHEN and CDR2 SYDVKM. Between the trimmed V and J ends, which lost 2 bases and 5 bases, there was a span of 9 bases.

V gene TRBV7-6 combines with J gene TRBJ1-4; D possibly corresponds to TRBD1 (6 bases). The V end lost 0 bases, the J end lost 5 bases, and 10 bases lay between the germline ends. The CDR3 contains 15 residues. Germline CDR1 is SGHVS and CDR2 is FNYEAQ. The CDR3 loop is CASSLAPGANEKLFF. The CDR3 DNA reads TGTGCCAGCAGCTTAGCACCAGGGGCGAATGAAAAACTGTTTTTT.

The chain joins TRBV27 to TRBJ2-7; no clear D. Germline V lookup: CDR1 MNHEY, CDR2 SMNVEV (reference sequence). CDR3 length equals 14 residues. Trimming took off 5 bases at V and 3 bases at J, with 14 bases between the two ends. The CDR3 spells CASSPRMDDYEQYF. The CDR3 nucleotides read TGTGCCAGCAGTCCTAGAATGGACGACTACGAGCAGTACTTC.

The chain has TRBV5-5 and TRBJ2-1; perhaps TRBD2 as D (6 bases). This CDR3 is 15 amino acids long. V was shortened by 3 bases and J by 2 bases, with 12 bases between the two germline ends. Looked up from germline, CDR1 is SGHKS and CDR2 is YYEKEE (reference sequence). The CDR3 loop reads CASSYGGGPYNEQFF. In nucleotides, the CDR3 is TGTGCCAGCAGCTACGGGGGAGGTCCCTACAATGAGCAGTTCTTC.

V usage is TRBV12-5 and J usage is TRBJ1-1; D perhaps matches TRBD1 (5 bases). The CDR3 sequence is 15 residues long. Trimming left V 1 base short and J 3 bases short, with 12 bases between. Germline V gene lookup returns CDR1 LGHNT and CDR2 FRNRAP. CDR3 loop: CASGLGAGMHTEAFF. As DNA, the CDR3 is TGTGCTAGTGGTTTGGGGGCAGGGATGCACACTGAAGCTTTCTTT.

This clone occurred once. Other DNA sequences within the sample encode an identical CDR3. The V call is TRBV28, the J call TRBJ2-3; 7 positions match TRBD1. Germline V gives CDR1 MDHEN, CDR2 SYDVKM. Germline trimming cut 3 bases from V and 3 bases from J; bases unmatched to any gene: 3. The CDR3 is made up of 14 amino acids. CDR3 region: CASSFDRVTDTQYF. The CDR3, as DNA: TGTGCCAGCAGTTTCGACAGGGTGACAGATACGCAGTATTTT.

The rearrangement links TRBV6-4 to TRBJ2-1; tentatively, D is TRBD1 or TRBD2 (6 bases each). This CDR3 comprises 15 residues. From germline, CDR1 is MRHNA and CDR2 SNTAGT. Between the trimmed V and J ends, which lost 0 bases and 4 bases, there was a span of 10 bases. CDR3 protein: CASSDSGGLYNEQFF. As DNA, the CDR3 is TGTGCCAGCAGTGACTCAGGGGGGCTATACAATGAGCAGTTCTTC.

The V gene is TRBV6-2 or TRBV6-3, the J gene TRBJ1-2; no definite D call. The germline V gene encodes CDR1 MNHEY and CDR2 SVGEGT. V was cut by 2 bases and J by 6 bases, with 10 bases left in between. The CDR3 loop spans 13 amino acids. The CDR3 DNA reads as TGTGCCAGCAGTTACGCGCCTAGACATGGCTACACCTTC. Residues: CASSYAPRHGYTF.

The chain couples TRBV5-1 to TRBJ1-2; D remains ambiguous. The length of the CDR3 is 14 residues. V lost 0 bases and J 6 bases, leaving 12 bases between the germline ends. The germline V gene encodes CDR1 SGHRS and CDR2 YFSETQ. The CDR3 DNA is TGCGCCAGCAGCTTGGACACTCCCCTGGATGGCTACACCTTC. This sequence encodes CASSLDTPLDGYTF.

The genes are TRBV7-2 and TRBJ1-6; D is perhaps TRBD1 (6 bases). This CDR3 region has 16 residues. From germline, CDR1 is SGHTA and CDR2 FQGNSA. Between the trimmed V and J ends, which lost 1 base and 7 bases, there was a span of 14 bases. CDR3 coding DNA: TGTGCCAGCAGCTTAGTGTCGGGGGCTAGAAATTCACCCCTCCACTTT. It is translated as CASSLVSGARNSPLHF.

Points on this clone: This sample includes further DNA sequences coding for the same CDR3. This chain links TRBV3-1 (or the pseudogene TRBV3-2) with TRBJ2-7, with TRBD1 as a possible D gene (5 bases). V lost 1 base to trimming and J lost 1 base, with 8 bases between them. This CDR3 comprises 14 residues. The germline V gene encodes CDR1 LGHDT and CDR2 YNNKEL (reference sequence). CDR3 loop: CASSQGTRSYEQYF. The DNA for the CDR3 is TGTGCCAGCAGCCAAGGGACAAGATCCTACGAGCAGTACTTC.

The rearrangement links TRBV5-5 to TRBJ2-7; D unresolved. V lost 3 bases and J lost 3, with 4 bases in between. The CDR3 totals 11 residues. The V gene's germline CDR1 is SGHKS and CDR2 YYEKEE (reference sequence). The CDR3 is CASSSDYEQYF. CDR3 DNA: TGTGCCAGCAGCTCAGACTACGAGCAGTACTTC.

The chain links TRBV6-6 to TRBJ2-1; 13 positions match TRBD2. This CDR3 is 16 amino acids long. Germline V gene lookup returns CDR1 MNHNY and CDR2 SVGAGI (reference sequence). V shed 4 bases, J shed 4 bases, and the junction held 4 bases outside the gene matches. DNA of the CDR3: TGTGCCAGCAGTTTTATACTAGCGGGAGGGTACAATGAGCAGTTCTTC. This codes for CASSFILAGGYNEQFF.

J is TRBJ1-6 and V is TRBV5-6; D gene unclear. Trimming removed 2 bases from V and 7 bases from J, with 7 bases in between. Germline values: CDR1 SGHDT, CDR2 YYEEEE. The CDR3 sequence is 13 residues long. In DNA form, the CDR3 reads TGTGCCAGCAGCTTCCCTGGGAATTCACCCCTCCACTTT. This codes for CASSFPGNSPLHF.

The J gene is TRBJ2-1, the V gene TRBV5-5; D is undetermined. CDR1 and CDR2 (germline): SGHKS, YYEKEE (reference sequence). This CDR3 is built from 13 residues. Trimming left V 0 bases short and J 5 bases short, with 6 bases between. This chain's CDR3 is CASSLVSNNEQFF. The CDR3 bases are TGTGCCAGCAGCTTGGTTTCAAACAATGAGCAGTTCTTC.

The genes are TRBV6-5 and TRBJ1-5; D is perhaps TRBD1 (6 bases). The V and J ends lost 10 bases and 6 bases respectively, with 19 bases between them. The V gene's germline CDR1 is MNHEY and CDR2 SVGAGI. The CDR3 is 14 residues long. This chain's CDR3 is CATFVGGAGQPQHF. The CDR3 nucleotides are TGTGCCACCTTCGTCGGGGGGGCAGGTCAGCCCCAGCATTTT.

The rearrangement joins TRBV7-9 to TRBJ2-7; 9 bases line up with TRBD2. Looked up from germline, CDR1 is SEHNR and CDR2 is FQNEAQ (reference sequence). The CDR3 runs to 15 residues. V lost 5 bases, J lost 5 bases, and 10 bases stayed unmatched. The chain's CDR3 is CASSQLERGANEQYF. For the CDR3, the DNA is TGTGCCAGCAGCCAGCTAGAGCGGGGGGCGAACGAGCAGTACTTC.